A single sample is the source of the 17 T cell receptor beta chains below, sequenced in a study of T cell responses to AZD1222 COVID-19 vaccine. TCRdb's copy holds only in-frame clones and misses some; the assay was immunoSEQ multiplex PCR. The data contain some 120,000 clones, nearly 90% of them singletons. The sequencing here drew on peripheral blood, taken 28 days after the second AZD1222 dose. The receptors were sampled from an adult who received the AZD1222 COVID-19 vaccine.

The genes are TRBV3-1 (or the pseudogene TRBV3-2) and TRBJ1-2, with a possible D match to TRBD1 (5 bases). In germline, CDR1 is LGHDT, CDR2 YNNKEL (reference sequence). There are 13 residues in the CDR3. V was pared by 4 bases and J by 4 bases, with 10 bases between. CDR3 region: CASSPWGGYGYTF. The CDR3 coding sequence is TGTGCCAGCAGCCCTTGGGGGGGCTATGGCTACACCTTC.

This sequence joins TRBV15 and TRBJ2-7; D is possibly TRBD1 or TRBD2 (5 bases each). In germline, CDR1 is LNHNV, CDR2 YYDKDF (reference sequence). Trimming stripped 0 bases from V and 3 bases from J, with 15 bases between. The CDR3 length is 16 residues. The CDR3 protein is CATSRDEAGSRYEQYF. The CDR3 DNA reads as TGTGCCACCAGCAGAGATGAGGCAGGGAGTCGCTACGAGCAGTACTTC.

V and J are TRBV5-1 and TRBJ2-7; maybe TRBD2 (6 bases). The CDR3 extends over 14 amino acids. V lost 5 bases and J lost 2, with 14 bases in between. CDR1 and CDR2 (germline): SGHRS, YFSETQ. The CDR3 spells CASSWAPGAYEQYF. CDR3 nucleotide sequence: TGCGCCAGCAGTTGGGCGCCGGGAGCCTACGAGCAGTACTTC. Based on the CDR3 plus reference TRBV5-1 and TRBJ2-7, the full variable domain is KAGVTQTPRYLIKTRGQQVTLSCSPISGHRSVSWYQQTPGQGLQFLFEYFSETQRNKGNFPGRFSGRQFSNSRSEMNVSTLELGDSALYLCASSWAPGAYEQYFGPGTRLTVT.

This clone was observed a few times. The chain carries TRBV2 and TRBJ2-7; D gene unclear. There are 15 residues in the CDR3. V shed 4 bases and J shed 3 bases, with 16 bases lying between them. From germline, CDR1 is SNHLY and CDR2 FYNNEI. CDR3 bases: TGTGCCAGCAGTGGAGTTCCGGTTAGGAGCTACGAGCAGTACTTC. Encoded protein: CASSGVPVRSYEQYF.

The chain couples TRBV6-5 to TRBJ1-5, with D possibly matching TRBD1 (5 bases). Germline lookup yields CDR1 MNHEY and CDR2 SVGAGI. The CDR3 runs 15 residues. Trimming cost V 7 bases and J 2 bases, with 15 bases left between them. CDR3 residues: CASNSGRRGNQPQHF. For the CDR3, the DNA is TGTGCCAGCAACTCGGGACGGAGGGGCAATCAGCCCCAGCATTTT.

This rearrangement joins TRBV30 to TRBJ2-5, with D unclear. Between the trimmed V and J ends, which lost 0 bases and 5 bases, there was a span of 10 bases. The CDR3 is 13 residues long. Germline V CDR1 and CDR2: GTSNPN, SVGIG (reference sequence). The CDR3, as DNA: TGTGCCTGGAGTGTCCGGACCTGGGAGACCCAGTACTTC. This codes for CAWSVRTWETQYF.

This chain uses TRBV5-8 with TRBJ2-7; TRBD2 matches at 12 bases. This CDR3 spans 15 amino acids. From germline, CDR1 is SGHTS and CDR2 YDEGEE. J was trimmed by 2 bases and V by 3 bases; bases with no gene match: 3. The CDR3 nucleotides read TGTGCCAGCAGCTCGCGACTAGCGGGAGCCTACGAGCAGTACTTC. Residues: CASSSRLAGAYEQYF.

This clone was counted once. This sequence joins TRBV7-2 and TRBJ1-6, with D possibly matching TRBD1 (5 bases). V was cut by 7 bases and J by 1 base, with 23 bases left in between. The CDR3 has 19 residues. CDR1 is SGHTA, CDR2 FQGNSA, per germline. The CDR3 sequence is CASIEYQQGIGSYNSPLHF. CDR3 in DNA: TGTGCCAGCATAGAATACCAGCAGGGAATCGGATCCTATAATTCACCCCTCCACTTT.

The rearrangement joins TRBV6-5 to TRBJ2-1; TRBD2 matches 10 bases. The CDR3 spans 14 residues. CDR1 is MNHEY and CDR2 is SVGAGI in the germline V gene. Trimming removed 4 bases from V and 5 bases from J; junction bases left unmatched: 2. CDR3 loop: CASSSLAGNNEQFF. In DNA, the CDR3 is TGTGCCAGCAGTTCACTAGCGGGAAACAATGAGCAGTTCTTC.

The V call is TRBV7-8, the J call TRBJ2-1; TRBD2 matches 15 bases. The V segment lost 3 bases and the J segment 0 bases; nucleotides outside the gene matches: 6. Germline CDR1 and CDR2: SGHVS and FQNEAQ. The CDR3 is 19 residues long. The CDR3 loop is CASSLGLAGGPSSYNEQFF. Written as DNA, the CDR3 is TGTGCCAGCAGCTTGGGACTAGCGGGGGGTCCTAGCTCCTACAATGAGCAGTTCTTC.

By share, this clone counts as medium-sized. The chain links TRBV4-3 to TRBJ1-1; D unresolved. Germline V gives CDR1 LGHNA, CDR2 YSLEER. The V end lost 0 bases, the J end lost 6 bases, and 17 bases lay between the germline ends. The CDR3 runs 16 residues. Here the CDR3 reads CASSQDTSGFGAEAFF. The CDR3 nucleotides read TGCGCCAGCAGCCAAGATACGTCGGGCTTCGGTGCTGAAGCTTTCTTT.

The CDR3 reads CTSSQERTSGPYNEQFF. In DNA, the CDR3 is TGCACCAGCAGCCAAGAGCGGACTAGCGGCCCCTACAATGAGCAGTTCTTC. The V and J genes are TRBV1 and TRBJ2-1; TRBD2 is taken as the D call from the table, unchecked against the DNA. TRBV1 is flagged as a pseudogene. The CDR3 runs 17 residues.

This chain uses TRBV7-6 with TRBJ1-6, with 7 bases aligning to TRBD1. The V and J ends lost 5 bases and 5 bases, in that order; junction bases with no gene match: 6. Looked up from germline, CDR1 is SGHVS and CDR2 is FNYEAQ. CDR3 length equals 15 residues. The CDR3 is CASSRDSQNNSPLHF. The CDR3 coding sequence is TGTGCCAGCAGCCGGGACAGCCAGAATAATTCACCCCTCCACTTT.

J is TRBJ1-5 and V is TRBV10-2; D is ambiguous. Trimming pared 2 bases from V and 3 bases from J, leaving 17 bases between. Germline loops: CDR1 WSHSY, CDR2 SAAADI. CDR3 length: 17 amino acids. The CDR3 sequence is CASSERFGPGDNQPQHF. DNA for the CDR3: TGCGCCAGCAGTGAGAGGTTCGGTCCAGGCGACAATCAGCCCCAGCATTTT.

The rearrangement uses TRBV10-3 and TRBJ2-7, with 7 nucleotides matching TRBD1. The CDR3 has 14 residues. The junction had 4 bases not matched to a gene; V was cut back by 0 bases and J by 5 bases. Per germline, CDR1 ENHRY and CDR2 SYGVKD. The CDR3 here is CAISESTGRNEQYF. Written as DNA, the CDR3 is TGTGCCATCAGTGAGTCGACAGGGCGCAACGAGCAGTACTTC.

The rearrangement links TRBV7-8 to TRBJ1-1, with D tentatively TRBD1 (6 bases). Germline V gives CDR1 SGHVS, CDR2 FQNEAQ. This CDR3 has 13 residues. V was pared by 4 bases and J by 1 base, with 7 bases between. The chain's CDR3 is CASSSDRNTEAFF. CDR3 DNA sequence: TGTGCCAGCAGCTCGGACAGGAACACTGAAGCTTTCTTT.

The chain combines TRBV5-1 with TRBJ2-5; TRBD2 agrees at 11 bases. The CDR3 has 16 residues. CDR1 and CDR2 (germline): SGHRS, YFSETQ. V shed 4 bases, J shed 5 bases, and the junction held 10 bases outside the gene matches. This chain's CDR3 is CASSPSGLAGFETQYF. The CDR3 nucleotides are TGCGCCAGCAGCCCCAGCGGACTAGCGGGTTTCGAGACCCAGTACTTC.